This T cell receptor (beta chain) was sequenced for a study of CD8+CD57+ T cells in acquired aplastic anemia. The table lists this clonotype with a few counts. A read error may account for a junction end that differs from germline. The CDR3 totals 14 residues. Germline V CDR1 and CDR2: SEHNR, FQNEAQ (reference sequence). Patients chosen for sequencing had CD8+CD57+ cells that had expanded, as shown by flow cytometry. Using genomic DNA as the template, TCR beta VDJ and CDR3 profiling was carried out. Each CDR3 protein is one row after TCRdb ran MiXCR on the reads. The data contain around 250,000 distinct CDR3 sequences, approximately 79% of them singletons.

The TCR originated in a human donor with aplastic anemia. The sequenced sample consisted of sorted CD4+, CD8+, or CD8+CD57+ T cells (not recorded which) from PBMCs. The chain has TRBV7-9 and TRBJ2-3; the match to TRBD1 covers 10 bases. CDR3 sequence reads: CASSPGTGDDTHTF. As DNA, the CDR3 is TGTGCCAGCAGCCCCGGGACAGGGGATGATACACATACGTTT.